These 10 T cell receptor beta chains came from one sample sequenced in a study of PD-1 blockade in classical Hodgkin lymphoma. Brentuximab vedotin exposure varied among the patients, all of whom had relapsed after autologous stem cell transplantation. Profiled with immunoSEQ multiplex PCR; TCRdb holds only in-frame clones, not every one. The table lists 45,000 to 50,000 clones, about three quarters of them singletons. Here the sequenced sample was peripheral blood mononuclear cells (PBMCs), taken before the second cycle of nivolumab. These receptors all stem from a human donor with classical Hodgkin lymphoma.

The CDR3 protein is CASSRIQETQYF. The CDR3 DNA follows: TGTGCCAGCTCACGCATCCAAGAGACCCAGTACTTC. The chain joins TRBV18 to TRBJ2-5, with D unresolved. V lost 4 bases and J lost 1, with 4 bases in between. This CDR3 is built from 12 residues. The germline V gene has CDR1 KGHSH and CDR2 LQKENI. Complete variable domain (other parts from reference TRBV18 and TRBJ2-5): NAGVMQNPRHLVRRRGQEARLRCSPMKGHSHVYWYRQLPEEGLKFMVYLQKENIIDESGMPKERFSAEFPKEGPSILRIQQVVRGDSAAYFCASSRIQETQYFGPGTRLLVL.

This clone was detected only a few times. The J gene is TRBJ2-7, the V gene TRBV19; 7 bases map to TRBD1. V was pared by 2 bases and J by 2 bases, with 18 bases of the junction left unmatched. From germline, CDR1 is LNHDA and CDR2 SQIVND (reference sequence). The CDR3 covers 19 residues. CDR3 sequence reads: CASSISPLDPQGLTYEQYF. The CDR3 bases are TGTGCCAGTAGTATATCTCCCCTTGACCCACAGGGGCTAACCTACGAGCAGTACTTC.

The CDR3 sequence is CASSQEVLGGGARETQYF. The DNA of the CDR3 is TGCGCCAGCAGCCAAGAGGTCTTGGGCGGGGGGGCAAGGGAGACCCAGTACTTC. The chain carries TRBV4-3 and TRBJ2-5; 9 bases are shared with TRBD2. CDR3 length equals 18 residues. Trimming at V came to 0 bases and at J to 5 bases, leaving 13 bases not matched to a gene. The germline CDR1 and CDR2 sequences are LGHNA and YSLEER.

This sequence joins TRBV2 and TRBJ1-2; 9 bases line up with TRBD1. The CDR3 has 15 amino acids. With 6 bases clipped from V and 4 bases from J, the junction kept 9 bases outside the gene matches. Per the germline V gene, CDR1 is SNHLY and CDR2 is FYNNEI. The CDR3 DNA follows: TGTGCCAGCAGCTCGGACAGGGGAGAAGTCTATGGCTACACCTTC. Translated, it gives CASSSDRGEVYGYTF.

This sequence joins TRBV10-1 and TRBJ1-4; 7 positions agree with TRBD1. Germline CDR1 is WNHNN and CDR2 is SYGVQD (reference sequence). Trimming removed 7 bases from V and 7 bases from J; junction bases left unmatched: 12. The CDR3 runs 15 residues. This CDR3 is CASIRKTGWSEKLFF. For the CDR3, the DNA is TGCGCCAGCATCAGAAAGACAGGGTGGAGTGAAAAACTGTTTTTT.

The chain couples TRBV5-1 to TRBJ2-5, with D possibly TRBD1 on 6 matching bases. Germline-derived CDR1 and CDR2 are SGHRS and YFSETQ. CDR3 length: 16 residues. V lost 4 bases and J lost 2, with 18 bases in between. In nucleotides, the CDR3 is TGCGCCAGCAGCGCGAGGGGGATTGTGGATCAAGAGACCCAGTACTTC. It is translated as CASSARGIVDQETQYF. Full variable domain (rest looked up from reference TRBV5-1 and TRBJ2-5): KAGVTQTPRYLIKTRGQQVTLSCSPISGHRSVSWYQQTPGQGLQFLFEYFSETQRNKGNFPGRFSGRQFSNSRSEMNVSTLELGDSALYLCASSARGIVDQETQYFGPGTRLLVL.

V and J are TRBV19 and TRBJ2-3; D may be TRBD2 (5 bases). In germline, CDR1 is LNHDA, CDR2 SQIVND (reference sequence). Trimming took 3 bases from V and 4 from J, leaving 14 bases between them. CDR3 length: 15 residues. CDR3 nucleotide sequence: TGTGCCAGTAGTATCGACCGTACTAGGGCAGATACGCAGTATTTT. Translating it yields CASSIDRTRADTQYF.

This CDR3 reads CASSPRDRGQNTEAFF. DNA of the CDR3: TGTGCCAGCAGCCCCCGGGACAGGGGGCAGAACACTGAAGCTTTCTTT. The chain couples TRBV5-4 to TRBJ1-1; 12 nucleotides align to TRBD1. This CDR3 contains 16 residues. CDR1 and CDR2 from the germline V gene are SGHNT and YYREEE (reference sequence). Germline trimming cut 4 bases from V and 1 base from J; bases unmatched to any gene: 5.

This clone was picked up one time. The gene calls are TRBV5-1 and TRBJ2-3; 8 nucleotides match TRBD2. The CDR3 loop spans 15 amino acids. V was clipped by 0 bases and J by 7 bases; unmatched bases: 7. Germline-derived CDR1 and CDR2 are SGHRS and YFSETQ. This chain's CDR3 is CASSLEASGQNTQYF. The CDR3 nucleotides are TGCGCCAGCAGCTTGGAGGCTAGCGGGCAAAATACGCAGTATTTT.

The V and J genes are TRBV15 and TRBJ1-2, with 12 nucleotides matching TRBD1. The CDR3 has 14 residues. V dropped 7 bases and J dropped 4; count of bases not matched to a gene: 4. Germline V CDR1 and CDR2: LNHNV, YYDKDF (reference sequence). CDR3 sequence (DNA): TGTGCCACCAAGGGGACAGGGGGCTTCTATGGCTACACCTTC. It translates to CATKGTGGFYGYTF. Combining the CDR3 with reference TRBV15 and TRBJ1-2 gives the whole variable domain DAMVIQNPRYQVTQFGKPVTLSCSQTLNHNVMYWYQQKSSQAPKLLFHYYDKDFNNEADTPDNFQSRRPNTSFCFLDIRSPGLGDTAMYLCATKGTGGFYGYTFGSGTRLTVV.